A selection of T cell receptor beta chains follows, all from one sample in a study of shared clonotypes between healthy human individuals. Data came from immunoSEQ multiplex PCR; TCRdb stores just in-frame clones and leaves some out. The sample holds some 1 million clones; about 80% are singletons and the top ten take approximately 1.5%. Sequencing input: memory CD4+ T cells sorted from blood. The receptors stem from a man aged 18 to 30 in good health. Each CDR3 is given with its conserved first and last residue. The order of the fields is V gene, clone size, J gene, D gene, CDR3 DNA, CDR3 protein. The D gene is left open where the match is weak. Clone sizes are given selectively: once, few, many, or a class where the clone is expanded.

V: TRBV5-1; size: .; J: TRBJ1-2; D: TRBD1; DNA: TGCGCCAGCAGAGAAGGACAGGCCAACTATGGCTACACCTTC; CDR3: CASREGQANYGYTF
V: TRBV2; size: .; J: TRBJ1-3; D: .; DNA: TGTGCCAGCGGTACAGACGCCAGCTCTGGAAACACCATATATTTT; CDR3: CASGTDASSGNTIYF
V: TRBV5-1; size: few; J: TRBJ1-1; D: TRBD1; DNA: TGCGCCAGCAGCCCTGGACAGGGCGGCACTGAAGCTTTCTTT; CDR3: CASSPGQGGTEAFF
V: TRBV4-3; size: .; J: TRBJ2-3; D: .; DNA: TGCGCCAGCAGCCAAGATGGGGGGGGCGCTAGCACAGATACGCAGTATTTT; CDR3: CASSQDGGGASTDTQYF
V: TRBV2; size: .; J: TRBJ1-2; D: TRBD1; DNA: TGTGCCAGCAGTGAACGGACAGGGTCTAACTATGGCTACACCTTC; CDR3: CASSERTGSNYGYTF
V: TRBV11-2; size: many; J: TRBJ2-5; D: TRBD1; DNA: TGTGCCAGCAGCTTACAACAGGGGGCGCGAGAGACCCAGTACTTC; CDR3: CASSLQQGARETQYF
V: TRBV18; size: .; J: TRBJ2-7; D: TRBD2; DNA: TGTGCCAGCTCTAGCGGGACCGATTACGAGCAGTACTTC; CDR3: CASSSGTDYEQYF
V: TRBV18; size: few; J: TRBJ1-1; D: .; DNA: TGTGCCAGCTCACCGGTCATCGGGACGGACACTGAAGCTTTCTTT; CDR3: CASSPVIGTDTEAFF
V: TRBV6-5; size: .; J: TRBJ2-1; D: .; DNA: TGTGCCAGCCCCCTGCGGGCCTCCTACAATGAGCAGTTCTTC; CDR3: CASPLRASYNEQFF
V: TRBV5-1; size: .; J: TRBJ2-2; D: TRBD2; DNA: TGCGCCAGCAGCCCCACTAGCGGGAGAGGGTCCGGGGAGCTGTTTTTT; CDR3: CASSPTSGRGSGELFF
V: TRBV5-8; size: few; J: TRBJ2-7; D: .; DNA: TGTGCCAGCAGCTCAGGACGGTTAAGGAACTACGAGCAGTACTTC; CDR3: CASSSGRLRNYEQYF
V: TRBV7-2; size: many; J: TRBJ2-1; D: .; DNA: TGTGCCAGCAGCTCGATAGGGGAAAGACAGTTCTTC; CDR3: CASSSIGERQFF
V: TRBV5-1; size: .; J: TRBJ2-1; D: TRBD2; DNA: TGCGCCAGCAGCTCGGGACTAAATAACAATGAGCAGTTCTTC; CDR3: CASSSGLNNNEQFF
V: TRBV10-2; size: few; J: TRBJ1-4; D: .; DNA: TGCGCCAGCAGTCGGGGCCCTAATGAAAAACTGTTTTTT; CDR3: CASSRGPNEKLFF
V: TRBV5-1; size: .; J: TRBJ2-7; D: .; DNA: TGCGCCAGCAGCCGGGGCGGGGGCGGTGAGGAGCAGTACTTC; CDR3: CASSRGGGGEEQYF
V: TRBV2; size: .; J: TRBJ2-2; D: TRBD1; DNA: TGTGCCACCAAGCCACACAAAACAGGGGCCGTCACCGGGGAGCTGTTTTTT; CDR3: CATKPHKTGAVTGELFF
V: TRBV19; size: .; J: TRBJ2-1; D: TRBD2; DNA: TGTGCCAGTAGTATTGCACTAGCGGGGGCCTACAATGAGCAGTTCTTC; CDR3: CASSIALAGAYNEQFF
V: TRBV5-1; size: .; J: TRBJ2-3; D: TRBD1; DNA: TGCGCCAGCAGAGATAGACAGGGGGCAACAGATACGCAGTATTTT; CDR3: CASRDRQGATDTQYF
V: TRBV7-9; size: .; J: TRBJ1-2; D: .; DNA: TGTGCCAGCAGCTCGGACCTCTTACATGGTGGCTACACCTTC; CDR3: CASSSDLLHGGYTF
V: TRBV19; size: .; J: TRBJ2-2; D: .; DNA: TGTGCCAGTAGTGTTTTCGGGATAAACACCGGGGAGCTGTTTTTT; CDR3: CASSVFGINTGELFF
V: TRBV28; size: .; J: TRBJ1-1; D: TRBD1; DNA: TGTGCCAGCAGCGACAGGGGCGGGTGGACTGAAGCTTTCTTT; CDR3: CASSDRGGWTEAFF
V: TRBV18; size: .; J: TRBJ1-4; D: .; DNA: TGTGCCAGCTCACTTAACCGGGACGGGAATGAAAAACTGTTTTTT; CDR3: CASSLNRDGNEKLFF
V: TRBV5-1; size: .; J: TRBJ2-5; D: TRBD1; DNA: TGCGCCAGCAGCGAACCGACAGGGAGCCAAGAGACCCAGTACTTC; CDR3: CASSEPTGSQETQYF
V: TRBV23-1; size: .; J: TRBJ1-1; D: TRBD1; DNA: TGCGCCAGCAGTTCATACATTTGGACAGGTCGGTTAGGCACTGAAGCTTTCTTT; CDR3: CASSSYIWTGRLGTEAFF
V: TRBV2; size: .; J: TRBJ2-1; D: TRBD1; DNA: TGTGCCAGCAGTGGGACAGGGAATGAGCAGTTCTTC; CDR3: CASSGTGNEQFF
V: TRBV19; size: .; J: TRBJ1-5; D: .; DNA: TGTGCCAGTAAGCCTGGGTTGGGACGGGAGAGCAATCAGCCCCAGCATTTT; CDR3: CASKPGLGRESNQPQHF
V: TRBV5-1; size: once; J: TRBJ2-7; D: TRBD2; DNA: TGCGCCAGCAGCTTGGCCCCGGGACTAGCGGGACCCTACGAGCAGTACTTC; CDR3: CASSLAPGLAGPYEQYF
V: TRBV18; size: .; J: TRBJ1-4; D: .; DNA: TGTGCCAGCTCATCAACCTTGGGGGCAACTAATGAAAAACTGTTTTTT; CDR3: CASSSTLGATNEKLFF
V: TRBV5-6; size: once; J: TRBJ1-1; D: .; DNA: TGTGCCAGCAGCCCAGGGGCCACGAACACTGAAGCTTTCTTT; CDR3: CASSPGATNTEAFF
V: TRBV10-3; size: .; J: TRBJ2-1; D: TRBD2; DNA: TGTGCCATCAGTGTGGTGGGGACTAGCGGGGGGTCGTACAATGAGCAGTTCTTC; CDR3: CAISVVGTSGGSYNEQFF
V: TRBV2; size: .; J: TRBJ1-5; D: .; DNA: TGTGCCAGCAAAACAGGGATAGGGGGCAATCAGCCCCAGCATTTT; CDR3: CASKTGIGGNQPQHF
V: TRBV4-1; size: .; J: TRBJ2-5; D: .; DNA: TGCGCCAGCAGCCAAGACACGGGACTAAGGGGGGAGACCCAGTACTTC; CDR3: CASSQDTGLRGETQYF
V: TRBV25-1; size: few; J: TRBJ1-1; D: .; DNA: TGTGCCAGCAGTCCTCGGAACGCTGAAGCTTTCTTT; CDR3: CASSPRNAEAFF
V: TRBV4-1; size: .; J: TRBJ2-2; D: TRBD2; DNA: TGCGCCAGCAGCCAACCGAGCGGGAGGGGTCGGACCGGGGAGCTGTTTTTT; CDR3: CASSQPSGRGRTGELFF
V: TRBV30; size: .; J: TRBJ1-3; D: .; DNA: TGTGCCTGGAGCTATGGAAACACCATATATTTT; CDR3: CAWSYGNTIYF
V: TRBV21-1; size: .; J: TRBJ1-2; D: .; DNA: TGTGCCAGCAGGGGGATGAATGGCTACACCTTC; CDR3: CASRGMNGYTF
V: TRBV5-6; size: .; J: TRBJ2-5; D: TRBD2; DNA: TGTGCCAGCAGCCGGACTAGCGGGCCGTTCCAAGAGACCCAGTACTTC; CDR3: CASSRTSGPFQETQYF
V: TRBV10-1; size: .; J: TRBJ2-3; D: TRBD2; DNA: TGCGCCACCCAACCCAGGACTAGCGGGCGCACAGATACGCAGTATTTT; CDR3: CATQPRTSGRTDTQYF
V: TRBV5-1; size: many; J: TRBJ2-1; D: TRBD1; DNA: TGCGCCAGCAGCTCCGGGACAGGGGGCAATGAGCAGTTCTTC; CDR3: CASSSGTGGNEQFF
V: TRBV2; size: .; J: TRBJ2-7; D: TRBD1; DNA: TGTGCCAGCGGAGGACAGGCCTCCTACGAGCAGTACTTC; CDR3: CASGGQASYEQYF
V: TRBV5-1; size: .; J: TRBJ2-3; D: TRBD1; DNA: TGCGCCAGCAGCTTGGACGGGACAGGGACAGATACGCAGTATTTT; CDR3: CASSLDGTGTDTQYF
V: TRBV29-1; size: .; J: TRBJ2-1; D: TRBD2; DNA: TGCAGCGTGCGACCCTCAGGTCGTTTGAGCGGGAGTGCCTCGGGGCTCAATGAGCAGTTCTTC; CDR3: CSVRPSGRLSGSASGLNEQFF
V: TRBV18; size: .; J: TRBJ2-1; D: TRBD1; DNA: TGTGCCAGCTCACCCCCTCCTCGGACAGGGGGCAAAGACAATGAGCAGTTCTTC; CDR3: CASSPPPRTGGKDNEQFF
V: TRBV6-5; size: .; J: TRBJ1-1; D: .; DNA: TGTGCCAGCAGCCCGGGCAGGAACACTGAAGCTTTCTTT; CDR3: CASSPGRNTEAFF
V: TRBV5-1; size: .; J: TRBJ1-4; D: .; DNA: TGCGCCAGCAGCTTCGGCGGGCAGCCTAATGAAAAACTGTTTTTT; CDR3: CASSFGGQPNEKLFF
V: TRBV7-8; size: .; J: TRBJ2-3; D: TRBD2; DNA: TGTGCCAGCAGCTTAGGGACTAGCGGGAGATTGAATTTT; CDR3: CASSLGTSGRLNF
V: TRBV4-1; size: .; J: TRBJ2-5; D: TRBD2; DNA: TGCGCCAGCAGCCACCACCTAGGTCCTAGCGGGGGGGCCGAAGAGACCCAGTACTTC; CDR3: CASSHHLGPSGGAEETQYF
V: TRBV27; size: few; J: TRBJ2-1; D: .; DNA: TGTGCCAGCAGTCTTAGCATATATACTTATCTAGCGCCCCGGGGCAATGAGCAGTTCTTC; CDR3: CASSLSIYTYLAPRGNEQFF
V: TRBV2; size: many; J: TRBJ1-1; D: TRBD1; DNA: TGTGCCAGCAGTCAAGACAGGGGGTACACTGAAGCTTTCTTT; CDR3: CASSQDRGYTEAFF
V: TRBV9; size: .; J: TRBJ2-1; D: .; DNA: TGTGCCAGCAGCGTTGGAAACAGGGTCAGGGTCAGGAATGAGCAGTTCTTC; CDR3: CASSVGNRVRVRNEQFF
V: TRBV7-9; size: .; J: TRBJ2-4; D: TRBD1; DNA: TGTGCCAGCAGCTTAGTGACAGGGAACGTGGCCAAAAACATTCAGTACTTC; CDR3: CASSLVTGNVAKNIQYF
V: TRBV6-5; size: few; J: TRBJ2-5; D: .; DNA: TGTGCCAGCACCGAGGGGGGGTCTAAGAGGACCCAGTACTTC; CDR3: CASTEGGSKRTQYF
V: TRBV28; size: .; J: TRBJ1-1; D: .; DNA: TGTGCCAGCACCCCTCGGGGGAGAACTGAAGCTTTCTTT; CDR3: CASTPRGRTEAFF
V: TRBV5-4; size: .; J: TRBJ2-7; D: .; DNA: TGTGCCAGCAGCTTGGACGACGGGCCCTACGAGCAGTACTTC; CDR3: CASSLDDGPYEQYF
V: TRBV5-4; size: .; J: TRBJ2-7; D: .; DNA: TGTGCCAGCAGCTTCGTCGGCCAACTCCACGAGCAGTACTTC; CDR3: CASSFVGQLHEQYF